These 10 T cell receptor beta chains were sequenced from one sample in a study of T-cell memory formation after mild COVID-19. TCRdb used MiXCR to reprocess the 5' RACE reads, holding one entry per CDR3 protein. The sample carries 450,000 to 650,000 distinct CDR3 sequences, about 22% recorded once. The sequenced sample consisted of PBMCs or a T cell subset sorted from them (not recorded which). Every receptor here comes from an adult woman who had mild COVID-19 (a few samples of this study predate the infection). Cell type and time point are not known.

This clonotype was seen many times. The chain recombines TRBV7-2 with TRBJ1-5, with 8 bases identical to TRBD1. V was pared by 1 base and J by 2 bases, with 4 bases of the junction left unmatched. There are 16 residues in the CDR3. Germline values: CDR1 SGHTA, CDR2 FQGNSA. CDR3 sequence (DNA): TGTGCCAGCAGCTTAGTAGCACAGGGGGGCAATCAGCCCCAGCATTTT. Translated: CASSLVAQGGNQPQHF. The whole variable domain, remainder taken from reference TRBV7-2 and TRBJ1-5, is GAGVSQSPSNKVTEKGKDVELRCDPISGHTALYWYRQSLGQGLEFLIYFQGNSAPDKSGLPSDRFSAERTGGSVSTLTIQRTQQEDSAVYLCASSLVAQGGNQPQHFGDGTRLSIL.

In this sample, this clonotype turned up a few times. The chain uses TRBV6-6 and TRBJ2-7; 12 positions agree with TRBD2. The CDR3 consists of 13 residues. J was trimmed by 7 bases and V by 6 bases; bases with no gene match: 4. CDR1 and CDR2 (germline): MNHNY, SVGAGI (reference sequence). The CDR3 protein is CASRPLAGGEQYF. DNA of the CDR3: TGTGCCAGCAGACCACTAGCGGGAGGTGAGCAGTACTTC.

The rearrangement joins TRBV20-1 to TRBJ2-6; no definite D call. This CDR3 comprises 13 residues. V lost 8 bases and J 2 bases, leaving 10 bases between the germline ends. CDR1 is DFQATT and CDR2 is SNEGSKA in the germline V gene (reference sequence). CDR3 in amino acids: CSSEPAGANVLTF. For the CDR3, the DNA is TGCAGTTCAGAACCCGCTGGGGCCAACGTCCTGACTTTC.

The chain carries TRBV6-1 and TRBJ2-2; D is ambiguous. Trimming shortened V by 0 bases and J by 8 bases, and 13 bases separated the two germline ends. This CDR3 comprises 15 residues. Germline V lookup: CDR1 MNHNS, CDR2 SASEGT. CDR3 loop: CASSEATLPSGELFF. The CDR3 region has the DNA TGTGCCAGCAGTGAAGCGACCCTCCCGTCGGGGGAGCTGTTTTTT.

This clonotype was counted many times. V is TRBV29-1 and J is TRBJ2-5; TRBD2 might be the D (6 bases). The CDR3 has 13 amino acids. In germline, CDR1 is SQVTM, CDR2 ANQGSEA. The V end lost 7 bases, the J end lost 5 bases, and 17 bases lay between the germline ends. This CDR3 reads CSASHGGVETQYF. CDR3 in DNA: TGCAGCGCCAGTCACGGGGGAGTGGAGACCCAGTACTTC. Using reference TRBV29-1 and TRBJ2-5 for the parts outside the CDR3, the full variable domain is SAVISQKPSRDICQRGTSLTIQCQVDSQVTMMFWYRQQPGQSLTLIATANQGSEATYESGFVIDKFPISRPNLTFSTLTVSNMSPEDSSIYLCSASHGGVETQYFGPGTRLLVL.

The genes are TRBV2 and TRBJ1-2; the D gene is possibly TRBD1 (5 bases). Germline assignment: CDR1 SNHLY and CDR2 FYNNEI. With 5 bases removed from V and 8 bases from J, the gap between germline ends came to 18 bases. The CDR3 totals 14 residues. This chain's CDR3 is CASSPLKRTSGYTF. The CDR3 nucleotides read TGTGCCAGCAGTCCATTAAAGAGGACATCCGGCTACACCTTC.

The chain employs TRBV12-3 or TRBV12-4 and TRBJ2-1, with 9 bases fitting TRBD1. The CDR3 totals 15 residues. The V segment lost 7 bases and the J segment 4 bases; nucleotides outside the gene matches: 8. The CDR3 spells CASTTGGGGYNEQFF. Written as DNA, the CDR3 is TGTGCCAGCACGACAGGGGGAGGGGGATACAATGAGCAGTTCTTC.

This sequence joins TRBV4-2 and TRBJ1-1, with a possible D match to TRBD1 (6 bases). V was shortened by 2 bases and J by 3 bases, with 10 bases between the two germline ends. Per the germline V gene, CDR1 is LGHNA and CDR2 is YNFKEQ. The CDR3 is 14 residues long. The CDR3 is CASSQKKGDTEAFF. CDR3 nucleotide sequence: TGTGCCAGCAGCCAAAAAAAGGGGGACACTGAAGCTTTCTTT.

The CDR3 sequence is CASSRGEPQHF. CDR3 DNA sequence: TGTGCCAGCTCCCGGGGCGAGCCCCAGCATTTT. The chain has TRBV7-9 and TRBJ1-5; TRBD1 is a possible D gene (5 bases). CDR3 size: 11 residues. The V end lost 8 bases, the J end lost 8 bases, and 10 bases lay between the germline ends. From germline, CDR1 is SEHNR and CDR2 FQNEAQ (reference sequence).

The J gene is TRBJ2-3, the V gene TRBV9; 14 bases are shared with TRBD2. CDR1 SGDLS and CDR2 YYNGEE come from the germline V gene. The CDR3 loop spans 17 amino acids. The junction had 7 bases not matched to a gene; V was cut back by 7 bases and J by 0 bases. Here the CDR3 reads CASEGLAGGSSTDTQYF. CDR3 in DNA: TGTGCCAGCGAAGGACTAGCGGGGGGAAGCAGCACAGATACGCAGTATTTT.